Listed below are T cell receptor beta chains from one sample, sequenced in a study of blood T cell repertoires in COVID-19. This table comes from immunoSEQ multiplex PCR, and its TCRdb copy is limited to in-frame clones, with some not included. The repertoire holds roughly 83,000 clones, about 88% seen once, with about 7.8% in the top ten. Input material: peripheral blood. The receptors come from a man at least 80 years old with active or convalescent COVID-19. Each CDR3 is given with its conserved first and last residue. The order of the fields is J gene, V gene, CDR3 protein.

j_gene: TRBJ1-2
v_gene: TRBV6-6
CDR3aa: CASSLDRQNGYTF

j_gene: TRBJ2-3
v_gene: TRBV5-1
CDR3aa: CASSLTGGRTDTQYF

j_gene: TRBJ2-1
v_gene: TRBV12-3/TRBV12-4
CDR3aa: CASSVRDNEQFF

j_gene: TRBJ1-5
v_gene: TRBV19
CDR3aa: CASSIAVGGNQPQHF

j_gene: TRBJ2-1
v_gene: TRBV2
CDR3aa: CASSRTGFTGEQFF

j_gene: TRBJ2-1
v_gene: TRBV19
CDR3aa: CATRPQSGRPSYNEQFF

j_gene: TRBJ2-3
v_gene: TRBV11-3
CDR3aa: CASSTPEGLAGADTQYF

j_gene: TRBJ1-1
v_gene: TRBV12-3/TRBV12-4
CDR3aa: CASSTRTAEAFF

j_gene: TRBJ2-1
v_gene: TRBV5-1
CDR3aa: CASSSGTGGFNEQFF

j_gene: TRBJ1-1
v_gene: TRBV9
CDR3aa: CASKEPSTEAFF

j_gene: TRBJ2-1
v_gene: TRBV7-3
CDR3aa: CASSIKGTSGRDELDEQFF

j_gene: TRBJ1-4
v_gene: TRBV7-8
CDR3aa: CASSLGGEANEKLFF

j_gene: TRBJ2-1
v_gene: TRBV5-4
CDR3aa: CASSLRTDNEQFF

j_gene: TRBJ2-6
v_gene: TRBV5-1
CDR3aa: CASSFGGGGSGANVLTF

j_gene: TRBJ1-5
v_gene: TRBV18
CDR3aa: CASSPATGPSNQPQHF

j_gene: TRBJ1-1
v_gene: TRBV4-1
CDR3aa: CASSQELGITEAFF

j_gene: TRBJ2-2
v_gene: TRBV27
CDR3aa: CASRSLAGELFF

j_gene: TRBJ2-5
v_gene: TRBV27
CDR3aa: CASSLSNGRQETQYF

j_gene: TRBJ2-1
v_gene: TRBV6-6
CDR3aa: CASSYRKTGIYNEQFF

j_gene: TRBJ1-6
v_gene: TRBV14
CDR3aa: CASSQGAQGNSPLHF

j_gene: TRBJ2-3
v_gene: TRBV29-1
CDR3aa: CSVEYPGRADTQYF

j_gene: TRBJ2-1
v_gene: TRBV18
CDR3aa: CASSQAPVGQTYNEQFF

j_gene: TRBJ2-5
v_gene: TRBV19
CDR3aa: CASSQANKETQYF

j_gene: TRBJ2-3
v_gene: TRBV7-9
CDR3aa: CAIGQSTDTQYF

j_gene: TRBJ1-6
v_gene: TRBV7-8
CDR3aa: CASSGTDDSPLHF

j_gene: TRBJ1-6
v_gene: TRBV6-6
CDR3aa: CASSFGQINSPLHF

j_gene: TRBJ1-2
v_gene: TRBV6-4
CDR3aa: CASSVNPELDGYTF

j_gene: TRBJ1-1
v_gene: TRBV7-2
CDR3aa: CASSLSGNTEAFF